This TCR beta chain originates from a study of cytomegalovirus exposure and HLA in healthy donors. V lost 1 base to trimming and J lost 0 bases; unmatched junction nucleotides: 6. The CDR3 is made up of 16 amino acids. Looked up from germline, CDR1 is SGHTA and CDR2 is FQGNSA. The PCR made use of 60 Vbeta and 13 Jbeta primers. This table comes from immunoSEQ multiplex PCR, and its TCRdb copy is limited to in-frame clones, with some not included. The data hold about 69,000 clones, with roughly 70% observed a single time. This chain connects TRBV7-2 to TRBJ2-7, with 7 nucleotides matching TRBD1. The TCR was taken from a woman aged 30 to 39 in good health and CMV-seronegative. Sequencing was done on a sample of PBMCs. In nucleotides, the CDR3 is TGTGCCAGCAGCTTAGTTGGGACAGCCATCTCCTACGAGCAGTACTTC. Translating it yields CASSLVGTAISYEQYF.